This TCR beta chain was retrieved from a study of T cells in Graves' hyperthyroidism and ophthalmopathy. Using RNA transcripts as the source, TCR beta CDR3 regions were amplified. When the TCR CDR3 underwent first-round RT-PCR, the HTBI primer set was used. MiXCR was run by TCRdb on the multiplex PCR reads, yielding one entry per CDR3 protein. The sample has around 700,000 distinct CDR3 sequences; about 17% are singletons. A few counts support this clonotype. The V and J ends lost 7 bases and 6 bases, in that order; junction bases with no gene match: 8. Germline assignment: CDR1 SQVTM and CDR2 ANQGSEA. The CDR3 is made up of 13 amino acids. Diagnoses used clinical symptoms, serum thyroxine and TRAb, thyroid ultrasound and orbital computed tomography.

The V call is TRBV29-1, the J call TRBJ1-2, with 10 bases fitting TRBD1. Sequencing input: blood. This sequence was found in a woman between 50 and 59 years old with Graves' hyperthyroidism that later progressed to Graves' ophthalmopathy. The CDR3 spells CSASGTGVDGYTF. The CDR3 bases are TGCAGCGCCTCGGGGACAGGGGTGGATGGCTACACCTTC.